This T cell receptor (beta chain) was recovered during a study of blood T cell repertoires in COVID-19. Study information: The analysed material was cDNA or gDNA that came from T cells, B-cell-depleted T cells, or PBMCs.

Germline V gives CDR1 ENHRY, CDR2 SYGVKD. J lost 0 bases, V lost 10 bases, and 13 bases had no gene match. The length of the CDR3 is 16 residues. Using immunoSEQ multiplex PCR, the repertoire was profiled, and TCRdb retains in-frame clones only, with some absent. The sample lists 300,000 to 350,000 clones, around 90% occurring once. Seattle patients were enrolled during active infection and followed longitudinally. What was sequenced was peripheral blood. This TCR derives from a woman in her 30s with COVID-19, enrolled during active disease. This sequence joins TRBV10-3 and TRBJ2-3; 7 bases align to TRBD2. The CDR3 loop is CATMNPLAASTDTQYF. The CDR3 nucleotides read TGTGCCACGATGAACCCTCTAGCGGCTAGCACAGATACGCAGTATTTT.